This is a list of T cell receptor beta chains from one sample in a study of yellow fever vaccine responses in identical twins. TCRdb itself ran the RT-PCR reads through MiXCR, one entry per CDR3 protein. The table has about 16,000 distinct CDR3 sequences, about four fifths seen once. Source: T cells from blood (PBMCs), unsorted or a sorted subset (not recorded which), taken before or after yellow fever vaccination (not recorded which). The origin of the receptors is a woman aged 18-29 years who received the yellow fever vaccine. The conserved cysteine and the conserved F or W are not part of the CDR3 here. The listing skips clone size in some rows; elsewhere it reads once, few, many or a size class.

NA	TRBV29-1	TRBJ2-2	SVETENTGELF
few	TRBV5-4	TRBJ2-7	ASTEGEEQY
NA	TRBV15	TRBJ1-1	ATSRDPGTRGLAF
NA	TRBV24-1	TRBJ2-1	ATSHVAGGAGEQF
NA	TRBV11-3	TRBJ2-1	ASSNRDIFNEQF
NA	TRBV6-1	TRBJ2-7	ASAPGTTAYEQY
NA	TRBV12-3/TRBV12-4	TRBJ2-7	ASSFLDEQY
NA	TRBV12-3/TRBV12-4	TRBJ1-6	ASSRQNSPLH
NA	TRBV18	TRBJ2-3	ASSPGLAFRADTQY
NA	TRBV30	TRBJ2-7	AWNAGGSRYEQY
NA	TRBV6-1	TRBJ2-1	ASSEKLGPYNEQF
NA	TRBV12-3/TRBV12-4	TRBJ1-5	ASSPTPGGHQPQH
NA	TRBV18	TRBJ2-2	ASSPRRQPTNTGELF